Following are 8 T cell receptor beta chains from one sample sequenced in a study of blood T cell repertoires in COVID-19. The assay was immunoSEQ multiplex PCR, and TCRdb's table has in-frame clones only and misses some. The sample gives about 150,000 clones, 85% to 90% of which show up once; roughly an eighth is in the top ten. Sequenced sample: peripheral blood. The receptors were sampled from a man between 18 and 29 years old with COVID-19, enrolled during active disease.

The V gene is TRBV24-1, the J gene TRBJ2-1; 7 bases are shared with TRBD1. V was clipped by 7 bases and J by 3 bases; unmatched bases: 8. CDR1 KGHDR and CDR2 SFDVKD come from the germline V gene. The CDR3 runs 15 residues. In DNA form, the CDR3 reads TGTGCCACCAGCAGACAGGGTGCCTACTACAATGAGCAGTTCTTC. It is translated as CATSRQGAYYNEQFF.

The chain combines TRBV30 with TRBJ2-1; D possibly corresponds to TRBD2 (6 bases). V was shortened by 2 bases and J by 3 bases, with 8 bases between the two germline ends. Looked up from germline, CDR1 is GTSNPN and CDR2 is SVGIG (reference sequence). The CDR3 runs to 13 residues. The CDR3 is CAWSSGVYNEQFF. The CDR3, as DNA: TGTGCCTGGAGTTCGGGGGTCTACAATGAGCAGTTCTTC.

The gene calls are TRBV7-9 and TRBJ1-1; 7 bases match TRBD1. The CDR3 contains 12 residues. Per the germline V gene, CDR1 is SEHNR and CDR2 is FQNEAQ (reference sequence). J gave up 8 bases and V 5 bases, and 5 bases lay outside the gene matches. DNA for the CDR3: TGTGCCAGCAGCCCTGGGACAGAAGAAGCTTTCTTT. Protein product: CASSPGTEEAFF.

The rearrangement joins TRBV4-3 to TRBJ2-1, with TRBD1 matching 9 bases. This CDR3 has 16 residues. V was clipped by 3 bases and J by 5 bases; unmatched bases: 8. Germline lookup yields CDR1 LGHNA and CDR2 YSLEER. The CDR3 spells CASSQTQGARNNEQFF. CDR3 DNA: TGCGCCAGCAGCCAGACACAGGGGGCGAGGAACAATGAGCAGTTCTTC.

This clone came up once. The gene calls are TRBV9 and TRBJ1-1; tentative D call: TRBD1 (6 bases). This CDR3 is 14 amino acids long. Deletions cut 4 bases from V and 4 bases from J, with 14 bases between. Germline values: CDR1 SGDLS, CDR2 YYNGEE. CDR3 protein: CASSPPTGFTEAFF. As DNA, the CDR3 is TGTGCCAGCAGCCCACCGACAGGCTTCACTGAAGCTTTCTTT. The full variable domain, completed using reference TRBV9 and TRBJ1-1, is DSGVTQTPKHLITATGQRVTLRCSPRSGDLSVYWYQQSLDQGLQFLIQYYNGEERAKGNILERFSAQQFPDLHSELNLSSLELGDSALYFCASSPPTGFTEAFFGQGTRLTVV.

J is TRBJ2-6 and V is TRBV6-5; maybe TRBD1 (5 bases). This CDR3 is built from 15 residues. Germline lookup yields CDR1 MNHEY and CDR2 SVGAGI. The V end lost 6 bases, the J end lost 2 bases, and 11 bases lay between the germline ends. In DNA, the CDR3 is TGTGCCAGCAGGGCCAGGGTAGCTGGGGCCAACGTCCTGACTTTC. Encoded protein: CASRARVAGANVLTF.

A remark on this clone: Other DNA sequences in the same sample also yield this CDR3. CDR3 in amino acids: CASSFLADTQYF. The CDR3 region has the DNA TGTGCCAGCAGTTTCCTCGCAGATACGCAGTATTTT. The chain carries TRBV28 and TRBJ2-3; D call uncertain. V lost 3 bases to trimming and J lost 4 bases, with 5 bases between them. Germline values: CDR1 MDHEN, CDR2 SYDVKM. The CDR3 is 12 amino acids.

This chain joins TRBV21-1 and TRBJ1-1; the table gives TRBD1 as D, unverified against the DNA. TRBV21-1 is annotated as a pseudogene. The CDR3 extends over 14 amino acids. The chain's CDR3 is CASSKWTENTEAFF. In nucleotides, the CDR3 is TGTGCCAGCAGCAAATGGACAGAGAACACTGAAGCTTTCTTT.